A selection of T cell receptor beta chains follows, all from one sample in a study of blood T cell repertoires in COVID-19. The data were produced by immunoSEQ multiplex PCR, yet TCRdb's version contains in-frame clones alone and is incomplete. Of about 190,000 clones listed, roughly four fifths are singletons. The sequenced material came from peripheral blood. The receptors originated from a woman between 40 and 55 years old with acute or convalescent COVID-19. Each CDR3 is given with its conserved first and last residue. The order of the fields is CDR3 length, V gene, J gene, D gene, clone size, CDR3 DNA, CDR3 protein. D genes are given only for firm matches. Expanded clones are given a class, and other clones once, few, many or no size at all.

length: 11
V: TRBV27
J: TRBJ1-4
D: -
size: -
DNA: TGTGCCAGCAGGAGTAATGAAAAACTGTTTTTT
CDR3: CASRSNEKLFF

length: 14
V: TRBV7-2
J: TRBJ1-5
D: TRBD1
size: -
DNA: TGTGCCAGCAGCCAGACAGGGGGCAAGGAGCCCCAGCATTTT
CDR3: CASSQTGGKEPQHF

length: 16
V: TRBV5-1
J: TRBJ1-1
D: -
size: -
DNA: TGCGCCAGCAGCACAGGGTTATCAGGGGCTAACACTGAAGCTTTCTTT
CDR3: CASSTGLSGANTEAFF

length: 15
V: TRBV30
J: TRBJ2-2
D: -
size: -
DNA: TGTGCCTGGAACTTCGGGGACAAGAACACCGGGGAGCTGTTTTTT
CDR3: CAWNFGDKNTGELFF

length: 21
V: TRBV27
J: TRBJ2-3
D: -
size: -
DNA: TGTGCCAGCAGTTTAACAGGGGGGGTGGGTCTAGAACTTTTCAACACAGATACGCAGTATTTT
CDR3: CASSLTGGVGLELFNTDTQYF

length: 13
V: TRBV29-1
J: TRBJ1-2
D: -
size: -
DNA: TGCAGCGTGCTAATACAGGGTAGTTATGGCTACACCTTC
CDR3: CSVLIQGSYGYTF

length: 16
V: TRBV7-9
J: TRBJ2-5
D: -
size: -
DNA: TGTGCCAGCAGCTTAGCCCCAGACGGGTTCCTAGAGACCCAGTACTTC
CDR3: CASSLAPDGFLETQYF

length: 16
V: TRBV6-9
J: TRBJ2-7
D: TRBD2
size: -
DNA: TGTGCCAGCAGTTATGCGCGGGAGTATGGTTCCTACGAGCAGTACTTC
CDR3: CASSYAREYGSYEQYF

length: 15
V: TRBV27
J: TRBJ1-3
D: -
size: -
DNA: TGTGCCAGCAGTTTATCTTGGCTAGCTGGAAACACCATATATTTT
CDR3: CASSLSWLAGNTIYF

length: 13
V: TRBV10-3
J: TRBJ1-1
D: -
size: -
DNA: TGTGCCATCACCCCACTCCTGAACACTGAAGCTTTCTTT
CDR3: CAITPLLNTEAFF

length: 16
V: TRBV9
J: TRBJ1-2
D: -
size: -
DNA: TGTGCCAGCAGCGTAGTTGAAACAGGGTTTCTCCGCGGCTACACCTTC
CDR3: CASSVVETGFLRGYTF

length: 15
V: TRBV18
J: TRBJ2-7
D: TRBD1
size: -
DNA: TGTGCCAGCTCCCCGGCGGCAGGGGGCTCCTACGAGCAGTACTTC
CDR3: CASSPAAGGSYEQYF

length: 12
V: TRBV25-1
J: TRBJ1-2
D: -
size: -
DNA: TGTGCCAGCAGTTTAGGGGACTATGGCTACACCTTC
CDR3: CASSLGDYGYTF

length: 13
V: TRBV30
J: TRBJ1-5
D: TRBD1
size: -
DNA: TGTGCCTGGAGTTCAGGGGGCGGTCAGCCCCAGCATTTT
CDR3: CAWSSGGGQPQHF

length: 13
V: TRBV25-1
J: TRBJ1-1
D: -
size: -
DNA: TGTGCCAGCAGTGTCCAGGGTTCCACTGAAGCTTTCTTT
CDR3: CASSVQGSTEAFF

length: 18
V: TRBV2
J: TRBJ2-7
D: TRBD2
size: -
DNA: TGTGCCAGCAGTGATCAAGGGCTAGCGGGAGGAGGGGACTACGAGCAGTACTTC
CDR3: CASSDQGLAGGGDYEQYF

length: 14
V: TRBV5-1
J: TRBJ1-5
D: -
size: few
DNA: TGCGCCAGCAGCCCAGGACAGACGAATCAGCCCCAGCATTTT
CDR3: CASSPGQTNQPQHF

length: 16
V: TRBV4-1
J: TRBJ1-1
D: -
size: -
DNA: TGCGCCAGCAGCCAAGAGGCAGGGTGGGTGCGCACTGAAGCTTTCTTT
CDR3: CASSQEAGWVRTEAFF

length: 14
V: TRBV9
J: TRBJ2-3
D: TRBD2
size: -
DNA: TGTGCCAGCAGCACAGGACTAGTTCTAGATACGCAGTATTTT
CDR3: CASSTGLVLDTQYF

length: 14
V: TRBV6-6
J: TRBJ1-6
D: -
size: -
DNA: TGTGCCAGCACCAACCACGCGACTTCTTCACCCCTCCACTTT
CDR3: CASTNHATSSPLHF

length: 16
V: TRBV9
J: TRBJ2-7
D: TRBD2
size: -
DNA: TGTGCCAGCAGCCCCCGGACTAGCGGGTACTCCTACGAGCAGTACTTC
CDR3: CASSPRTSGYSYEQYF

length: 13
V: TRBV5-4
J: TRBJ2-5
D: -
size: -
DNA: TGTGCCAGCCAAACAGGGAACCAAGAGACCCAGTACTTC
CDR3: CASQTGNQETQYF

length: 15
V: TRBV7-8
J: TRBJ2-5
D: TRBD2
size: -
DNA: TGTGCCAGCAGTATGGGGCTAGCGGCCCAAGAGACCCAGTACTTC
CDR3: CASSMGLAAQETQYF

length: 14
V: TRBV7-9
J: TRBJ2-7
D: TRBD1
size: -
DNA: TGTGCCAGCAGCCAGCCGGGACAGAACTACGAGCAGTACTTC
CDR3: CASSQPGQNYEQYF

length: 12
V: TRBV12-3/TRBV12-4
J: TRBJ1-2
D: -
size: once
DNA: TGTGCCAGCAGCCTTATTCAGGGTAGCTACACCTTC
CDR3: CASSLIQGSYTF

length: 14
V: TRBV2
J: TRBJ1-5
D: -
size: -
DNA: TGTGCCAGCAGCTGGGAGGGTAGCAATCAGCCCCAGCATTTT
CDR3: CASSWEGSNQPQHF

length: 15
V: TRBV4-1
J: TRBJ2-5
D: -
size: -
DNA: TGCGCCAGCAGCCAAGAGCGGGCGTTAGAAGAGACCCAGTACTTC
CDR3: CASSQERALEETQYF

length: 13
V: TRBV12-3/TRBV12-4
J: TRBJ1-1
D: -
size: -
DNA: TGTGCCAGCAGCTTAAGCCGGGACACTGAAGCTTTCTTT
CDR3: CASSLSRDTEAFF

length: 14
V: TRBV5-1
J: TRBJ1-2
D: TRBD1
size: -
DNA: TGCGCCAGCAGCAGAGGACAGGGGGTCGAGGGCTACACCTTC
CDR3: CASSRGQGVEGYTF

length: 16
V: TRBV4-1
J: TRBJ1-2
D: TRBD1
size: -
DNA: TGCGCCAGCAGCCCAGGGGGGACGGGAAAATTATATGGCTACACCTTC
CDR3: CASSPGGTGKLYGYTF

length: 16
V: TRBV4-1
J: TRBJ2-5
D: TRBD2
size: -
DNA: TGCGCCAGCAGCCAAGGACGGGGGGGGTACCAAGAGACCCAGTACTTC
CDR3: CASSQGRGGYQETQYF

length: 13
V: TRBV6-5
J: TRBJ2-2
D: -
size: -
DNA: TGTGCCAGCAAGATACAGAACACCGGGGAGCTGTTTTTT
CDR3: CASKIQNTGELFF

length: 14
V: TRBV10-1
J: TRBJ2-3
D: -
size: -
DNA: TGCGCCAGCAGTGTAGGTTTCGAGGGATCTGCGCAGTATTTT
CDR3: CASSVGFEGSAQYF

length: 14
V: TRBV7-9
J: TRBJ2-5
D: TRBD1
size: -
DNA: TGTGCCAGCAGCCCCCGGACAGGGCTTGAGACCCAGTACTTC
CDR3: CASSPRTGLETQYF

length: 15
V: TRBV10-3
J: TRBJ1-2
D: -
size: -
DNA: TGTGCCATCAGTGAGGCGATGGAGAGTCCCTATGGCTACACCTTC
CDR3: CAISEAMESPYGYTF

length: 15
V: TRBV9
J: TRBJ2-7
D: TRBD1
size: -
DNA: TGTGCCAGCAGCGGCTCCGGGACAGGAAGAAACGAGCAGTACTTC
CDR3: CASSGSGTGRNEQYF

length: 12
V: TRBV28
J: TRBJ1-2
D: -
size: -
DNA: TGTGCCAGCGGTTCGGACTTGTACGGCTACACCTTC
CDR3: CASGSDLYGYTF

length: 15
V: TRBV30
J: TRBJ2-5
D: -
size: few
DNA: TGTGCCTGGTCCCAGGACAGAGGGGGTCCGGAGACCCAGTACTTC
CDR3: CAWSQDRGGPETQYF

length: 13
V: TRBV29-1
J: TRBJ2-1
D: -
size: -
DNA: TGCAGCGTACGGGACTCCTCCTACAATGAGCAGTTCTTC
CDR3: CSVRDSSYNEQFF

length: 14
V: TRBV5-4
J: TRBJ2-3
D: -
size: -
DNA: TGTGCCAGCAGCTTGGGGCGGAACACAGATACGCAGTATTTT
CDR3: CASSLGRNTDTQYF

length: 14
V: TRBV6-5
J: TRBJ1-1
D: -
size: -
DNA: TGTGCCAGCTTACTGACCCAGGGGAACACTGAAGCTTTCTTT
CDR3: CASLLTQGNTEAFF

length: 15
V: TRBV9
J: TRBJ2-5
D: -
size: -
DNA: TGTGCCAGCAGCGTAGCTACGGGGAACCAAGAGACCCAGTACTTC
CDR3: CASSVATGNQETQYF

length: 18
V: TRBV7-9
J: TRBJ2-2
D: TRBD2
size: -
DNA: TGTGCCAGCAACCCGAGGGGCGGGAGGGCCGCGAACACCGGGGAGCTGTTTTTT
CDR3: CASNPRGGRAANTGELFF

length: 12
V: TRBV5-5
J: TRBJ2-3
D: -
size: -
DNA: TGTGCCAGCAGCTTAGGGGAAAATACGCAGTATTTT
CDR3: CASSLGENTQYF

length: 13
V: TRBV30
J: TRBJ1-5
D: -
size: -
DNA: TGTGCCTGGAGTGTAACGGAGGATGGACCCCAGCATTTT
CDR3: CAWSVTEDGPQHF

length: 15
V: TRBV14
J: TRBJ2-7
D: -
size: -
DNA: TGTGCCAGCAGCCAAGATCGGGACTTCTCCTACGAGCAGTACTTC
CDR3: CASSQDRDFSYEQYF

length: 14
V: TRBV6-5
J: TRBJ2-4
D: -
size: -
DNA: TGTGCCAGCACCCGACTAGGAGGCAAAAACATTCAGTACTTC
CDR3: CASTRLGGKNIQYF

length: 17
V: TRBV19
J: TRBJ2-3
D: TRBD1
size: -
DNA: TGTGCCACCCGAGGACAGGGGGCGGCCAGAACCACAGATACGCAGTATTTT
CDR3: CATRGQGAARTTDTQYF

length: 16
V: TRBV3-1/TRBV3-2
J: TRBJ1-1
D: TRBD1
size: -
DNA: TGTGCCAGCAGCCATAGTATGAGGAACAGGGGTACTGAAGCTTTCTTT
CDR3: CASSHSMRNRGTEAFF

length: 11
V: TRBV6-5
J: TRBJ2-2
D: -
size: -
DNA: TGTGCCAGCATCGGGGCCGGGGAGCTGTTTTTT
CDR3: CASIGAGELFF

length: 14
V: TRBV6-5
J: TRBJ1-3
D: -
size: -
DNA: TGTGCCAGCAGTCGACAGGACTCTGGAAACACCATATATTTT
CDR3: CASSRQDSGNTIYF

length: 15
V: TRBV11-3
J: TRBJ1-5
D: -
size: -
DNA: TGTGCCAGCAGCTTCCACGGGGGGGGGTATCAGCCCCAGCATTTT
CDR3: CASSFHGGGYQPQHF

length: 17
V: TRBV24-1
J: TRBJ1-2
D: -
size: once
DNA: TGTGCCACCAGTGGGGGGCAGGGCTCATCAATTAGTATGGGCTACACCTTC
CDR3: CATSGGQGSSISMGYTF

length: 16
V: TRBV10-2
J: TRBJ1-5
D: -
size: once
DNA: TGCGCCAGCAGAGGGTCCTCGCTTGGAGGGAATCAGCCCCAGCATTTT
CDR3: CASRGSSLGGNQPQHF

length: 13
V: TRBV28
J: TRBJ2-7
D: TRBD2
size: -
DNA: TGTGCCAGCAGAAGGACTAGTTTAGGAGAGCAGTACTTC
CDR3: CASRRTSLGEQYF